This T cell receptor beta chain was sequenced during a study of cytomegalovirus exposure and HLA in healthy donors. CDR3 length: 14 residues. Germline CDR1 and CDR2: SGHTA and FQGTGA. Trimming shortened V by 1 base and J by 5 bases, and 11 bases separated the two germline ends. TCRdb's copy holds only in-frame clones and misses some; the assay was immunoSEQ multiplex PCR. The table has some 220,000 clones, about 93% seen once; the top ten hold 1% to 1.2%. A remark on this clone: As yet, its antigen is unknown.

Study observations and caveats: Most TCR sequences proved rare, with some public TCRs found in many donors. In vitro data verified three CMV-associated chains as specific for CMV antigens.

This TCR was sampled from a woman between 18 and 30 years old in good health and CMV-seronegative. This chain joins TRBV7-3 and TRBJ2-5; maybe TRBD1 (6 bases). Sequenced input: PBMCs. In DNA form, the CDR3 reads TGTGCCAGCAGCTTAAATGGGGGCCGGGAGACCCAGTACTTC. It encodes CASSLNGGRETQYF. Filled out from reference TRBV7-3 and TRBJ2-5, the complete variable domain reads GAGVSQTPSNKVTEKGKYVELRCDPISGHTALYWYRQSLGQGPEFLIYFQGTGAADDSGLPNDRFFAVRPEGSVSTLKIQRTERGDSAVYLCASSLNGGRETQYFGPGTRLLVL.